These T cell receptor beta chains were read from a single sample in a study of T cells in Graves' hyperthyroidism and ophthalmopathy. One entry per CDR3 protein, called by TCRdb with MiXCR from the multiplex PCR reads. The table shows some 580,000 distinct CDR3 sequences, with about 16% occurring only once. The sequencing sample was made of blood. These receptors came from a woman aged 40 to 50 with Graves' ophthalmopathy. CDR3s include the opening cysteine and the closing phenylalanine or tryptophan.

j_call v_call cdr3_aa
TRBJ1-2 TRBV12-3/TRBV12-4 CASSLTGSFKGGYTF
TRBJ2-5 TRBV5-6 CASSWTAGGQGETQYF
TRBJ1-1 TRBV6-1 CASTPSGGTEAFF
TRBJ1-1 TRBV4-1 CASSEGPMNTEAFF
TRBJ1-5 TRBV2 CASSYRDSNQPQHF
TRBJ1-4 TRBV11-2 CASSTRQATNEKLFF
TRBJ1-1 TRBV5-1 CASSLFRDRGIGNTEAFF
TRBJ2-3 TRBV7-2 CASSFGAATDTQYF
TRBJ1-5 TRBV18 CASSPELATYSNQPQHF
TRBJ2-7 TRBV20-1 CSARLTSGAYEQYF
TRBJ1-6 TRBV6-1 CASTAGQGDSPLHF
TRBJ2-6 TRBV27 CASSLSTGANVLTF
TRBJ2-5 TRBV12-3/TRBV12-4 CASSLWASGQETQYF
TRBJ2-3 TRBV20-1 CSARSQFTDTQYF
TRBJ2-7 TRBV20-1 CSLSDDTYEQYF
TRBJ2-6 TRBV7-9 CASSARDREPGANVLTF
TRBJ1-2 TRBV20-1 CSARGTVVGISGYTF
TRBJ1-5 TRBV20-1 CSALGHDQPQHF
TRBJ1-6 TRBV3-1 CASSLAGFGASSPLHF
TRBJ2-3 TRBV20-1 CSARVGKGGGPTDTQYF
TRBJ2-7 TRBV28 CASSWAGRRGDEQYF
TRBJ2-1 TRBV4-1 CASSQDWGLAGVNEQFF
TRBJ1-2 TRBV20-1 CSAKAPYGYTF
TRBJ2-5 TRBV5-4 CASSPSLGGTQETQYF
TRBJ2-3 TRBV3-1 CASKRTSVTDTQYF
TRBJ2-1 TRBV12-3/TRBV12-4 CASSLISRGAYGYTFGSGNEQFF
TRBJ1-2 TRBV20-1 CSASQGAKGYTF
TRBJ2-1 TRBV6-5 CASMGYRRNEQFF
TRBJ1-1 TRBV6-6 CASSYVGAEAFF
TRBJ2-5 TRBV20-1 CSAPRGGVWETQYF
TRBJ2-7 TRBV3-1 CASSPLNRASYEQYF
TRBJ2-1 TRBV3-1 CASSQRTGGADEQFF
TRBJ2-3 TRBV11-2 CASGTARAHTDTQYF
TRBJ1-2 TRBV19 CASSIGGQASNYGYTF
TRBJ2-1 TRBV20-1 CSASFGEAGNEQFF
TRBJ1-5 TRBV5-1 CASSPGGLSNQPQHF
TRBJ1-5 TRBV6-1 CASSESTPNQPQHF
TRBJ1-2 TRBV6-5 CASSSTNNYGYTF
TRBJ2-2 TRBV11-2 CASSQGLTNTGELFF
TRBJ1-5 TRBV28 CASSLWREGDTGRPQHF
TRBJ2-1 TRBV7-2 CASSGQTSGRPFF
TRBJ1-5 TRBV3-1 CASSQDVGEGDQPQHF
TRBJ2-1 TRBV28 CASSFLTEQFF
TRBJ2-5 TRBV30 CAWSPSILETQYF
TRBJ2-7 TRBV20-1 CSAHIAGGYEQYF
TRBJ2-1 TRBV2 CASSGGVMDRGEDEQFF
TRBJ2-7 TRBV12-3/TRBV12-4 CASRDRPNSEQYF
TRBJ2-1 TRBV28 CASRQAGQGYNEQFF
TRBJ2-2 TRBV29-1 CSAAPGLGTGELFF
TRBJ2-7 TRBV27 CASSFRGQGRYEQYF
TRBJ1-1 TRBV7-9 CASTSQGAGTEAFF
TRBJ2-1 TRBV11-2 CASRDRLGGAYNEQFF
TRBJ2-7 TRBV11-2 CASSSWGGSTYEQYF
TRBJ2-7 TRBV20-1 CSAPRGAYEQYF